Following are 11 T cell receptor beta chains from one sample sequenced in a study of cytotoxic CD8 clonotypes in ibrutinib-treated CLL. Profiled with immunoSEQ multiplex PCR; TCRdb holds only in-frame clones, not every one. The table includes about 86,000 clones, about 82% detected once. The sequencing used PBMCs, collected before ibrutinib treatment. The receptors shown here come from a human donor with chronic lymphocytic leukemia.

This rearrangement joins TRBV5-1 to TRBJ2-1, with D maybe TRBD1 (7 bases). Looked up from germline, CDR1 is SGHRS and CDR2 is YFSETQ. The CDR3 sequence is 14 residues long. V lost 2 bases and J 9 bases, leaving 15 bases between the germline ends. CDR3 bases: TGCGCCAGCAGCTTAAGAACAGGGGAGGCTGAGCAGTTCTTC. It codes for CASSLRTGEAEQFF.

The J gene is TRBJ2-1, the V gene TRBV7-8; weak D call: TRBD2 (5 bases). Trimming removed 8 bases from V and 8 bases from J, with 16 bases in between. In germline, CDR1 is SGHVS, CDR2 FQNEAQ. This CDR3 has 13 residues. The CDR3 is CASRVSPRDEQFF. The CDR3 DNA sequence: TGTGCCAGCCGGGTTTCCCCGAGGGATGAGCAGTTCTTC.

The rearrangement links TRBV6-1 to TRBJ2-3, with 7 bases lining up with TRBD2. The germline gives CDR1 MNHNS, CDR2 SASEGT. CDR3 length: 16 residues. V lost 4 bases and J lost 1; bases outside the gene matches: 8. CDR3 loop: CASSVREVVGTDTQYF. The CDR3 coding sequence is TGTGCCAGCAGTGTTCGGGAGGTTGTCGGCACAGATACGCAGTATTTT.

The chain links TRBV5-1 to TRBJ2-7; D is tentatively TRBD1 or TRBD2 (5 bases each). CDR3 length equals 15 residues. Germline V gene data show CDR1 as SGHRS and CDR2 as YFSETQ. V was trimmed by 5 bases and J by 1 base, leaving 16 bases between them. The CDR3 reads CASRSAGTKSYEQYF. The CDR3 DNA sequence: TGCGCCAGCAGATCTGCCGGGACCAAATCCTACGAGCAGTACTTC. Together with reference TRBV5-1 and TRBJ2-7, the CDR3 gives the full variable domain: KAGVTQTPRYLIKTRGQQVTLSCSPISGHRSVSWYQQTPGQGLQFLFEYFSETQRNKGNFPGRFSGRQFSNSRSEMNVSTLELGDSALYLCASRSAGTKSYEQYFGPGTRLTVT.

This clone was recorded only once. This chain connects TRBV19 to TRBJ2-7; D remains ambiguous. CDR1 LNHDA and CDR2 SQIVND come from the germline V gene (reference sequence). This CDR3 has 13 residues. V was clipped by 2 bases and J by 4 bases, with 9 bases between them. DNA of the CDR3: TGTGCCAGTAGTATAAATTTGGGGTACGAGCAGTACTTC. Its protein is CASSINLGYEQYF.

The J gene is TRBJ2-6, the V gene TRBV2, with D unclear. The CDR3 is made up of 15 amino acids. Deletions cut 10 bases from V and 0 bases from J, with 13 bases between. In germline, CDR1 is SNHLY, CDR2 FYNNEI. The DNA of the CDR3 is TGTGCCAACTCTGGATACGTCTCTGGGGCCAACGTCCTGACTTTC. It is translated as CANSGYVSGANVLTF. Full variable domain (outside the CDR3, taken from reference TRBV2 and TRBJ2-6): EPEVTQTPSHQVTQMGQEVILRCVPISNHLYFYWYRQILGQKVEFLVSFYNNEISEKSEIFDDQFSVERPDGSNFTLKIRSTKLEDSAMYFCANSGYVSGANVLTFGAGSRLTVL.

The chain's CDR3 is CASSSHRDGYTF. The CDR3 region has the DNA TGTGCCAGCAGTTCGCACAGGGACGGCTACACCTTC. The chain couples TRBV27 to TRBJ1-2; D possibly corresponds to TRBD1 (6 bases). The CDR3 covers 12 residues. The V end lost 4 bases, the J end lost 8 bases, and 11 bases lay between the germline ends. Looked up from germline, CDR1 is MNHEY and CDR2 is SMNVEV (reference sequence).

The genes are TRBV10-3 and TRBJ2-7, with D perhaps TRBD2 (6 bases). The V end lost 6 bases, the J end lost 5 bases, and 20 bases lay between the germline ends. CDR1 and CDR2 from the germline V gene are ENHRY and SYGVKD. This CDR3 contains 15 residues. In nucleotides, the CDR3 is TGTGCCATCAGCAGGGAGGAGGGAGGCGATGACGAGCAGTACTTC. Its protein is CAISREEGGDDEQYF.

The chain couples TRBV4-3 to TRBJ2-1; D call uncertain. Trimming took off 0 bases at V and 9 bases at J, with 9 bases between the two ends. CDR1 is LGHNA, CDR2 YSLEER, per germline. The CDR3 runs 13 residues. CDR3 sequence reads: CASSQESHSEQFF. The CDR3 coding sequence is TGCGCCAGCAGCCAAGAATCGCACAGTGAGCAGTTCTTC.

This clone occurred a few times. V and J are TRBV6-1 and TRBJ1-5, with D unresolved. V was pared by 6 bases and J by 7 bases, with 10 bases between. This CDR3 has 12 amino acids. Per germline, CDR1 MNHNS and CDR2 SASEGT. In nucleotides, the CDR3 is TGTGCCAGCAGGGACCGCGTCCAGCCCCAGCATTTT. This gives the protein CASRDRVQPQHF.

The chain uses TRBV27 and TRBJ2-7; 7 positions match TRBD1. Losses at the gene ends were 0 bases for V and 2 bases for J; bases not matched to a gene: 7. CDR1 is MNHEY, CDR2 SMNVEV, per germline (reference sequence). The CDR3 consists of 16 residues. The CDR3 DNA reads TGTGCCAGCAGTTTATCGAACCCGGGACAGACCTACGAGCAGTACTTC. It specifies CASSLSNPGQTYEQYF.